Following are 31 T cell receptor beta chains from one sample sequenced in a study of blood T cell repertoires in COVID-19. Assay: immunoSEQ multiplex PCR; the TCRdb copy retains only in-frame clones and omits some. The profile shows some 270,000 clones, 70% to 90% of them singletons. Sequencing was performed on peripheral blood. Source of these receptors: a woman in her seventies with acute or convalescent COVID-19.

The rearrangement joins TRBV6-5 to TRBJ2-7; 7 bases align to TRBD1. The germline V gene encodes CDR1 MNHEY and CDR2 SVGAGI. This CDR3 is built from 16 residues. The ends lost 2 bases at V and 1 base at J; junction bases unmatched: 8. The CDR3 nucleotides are TGTGCCAGCAGTTACGCCCCCGGGACAGCTTCCTACGAGCAGTACTTC. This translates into CASSYAPGTASYEQYF.

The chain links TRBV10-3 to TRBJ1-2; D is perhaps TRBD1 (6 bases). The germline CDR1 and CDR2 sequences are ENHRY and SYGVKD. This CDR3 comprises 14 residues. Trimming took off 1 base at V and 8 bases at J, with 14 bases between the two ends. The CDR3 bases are TGTGCCATCAGTGAGTTAGGGGGAGAGGACGGCTACACCTTC. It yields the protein CAISELGGEDGYTF.

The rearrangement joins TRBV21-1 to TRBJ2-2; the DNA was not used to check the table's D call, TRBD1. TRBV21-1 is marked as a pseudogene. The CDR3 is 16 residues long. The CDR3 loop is CASSRTAYIHTGELFF. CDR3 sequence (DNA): TGTGCCAGCAGCCGGACAGCTTATATCCATACCGGGGAGCTGTTTTTT.

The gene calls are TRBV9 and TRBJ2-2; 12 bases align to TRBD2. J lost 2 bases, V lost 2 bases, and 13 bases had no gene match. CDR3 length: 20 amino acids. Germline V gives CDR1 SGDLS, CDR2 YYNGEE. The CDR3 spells CASSVGLAGSSRGNTGELFF. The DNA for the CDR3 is TGTGCCAGCAGCGTCGGACTAGCGGGGTCTAGTAGGGGCAACACCGGGGAGCTGTTTTTT.

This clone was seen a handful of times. The CDR3 is CASSQDQGRGDGYTF. In DNA form, the CDR3 reads TGTGCCAGCAGCCAAGATCAGGGGAGGGGTGATGGCTACACCTTC. The chain has TRBV3-1 (or the pseudogene TRBV3-2) and TRBJ1-2; a possible D gene is TRBD1 (6 bases). V was clipped by 0 bases and J by 6 bases, with 14 bases between them. The germline V gene encodes CDR1 LGHDT and CDR2 YNNKEL (reference sequence). The CDR3 is 15 residues long.

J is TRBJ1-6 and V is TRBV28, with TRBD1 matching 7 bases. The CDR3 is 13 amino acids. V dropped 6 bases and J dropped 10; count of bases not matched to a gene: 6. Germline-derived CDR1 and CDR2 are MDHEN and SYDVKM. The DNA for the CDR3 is TGTGCCAGCAGGGTACCAGGGGGATCACCCCTCCACTTT. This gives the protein CASRVPGGSPLHF.

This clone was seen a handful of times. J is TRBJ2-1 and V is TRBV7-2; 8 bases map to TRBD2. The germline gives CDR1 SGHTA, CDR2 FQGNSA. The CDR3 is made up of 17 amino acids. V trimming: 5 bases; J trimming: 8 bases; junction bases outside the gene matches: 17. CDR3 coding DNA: TGTGCCAGCAGCCTTGACCCGAGGGCTAGCGGGCAAGATGAGCAGTTCTTC. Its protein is CASSLDPRASGQDEQFF.

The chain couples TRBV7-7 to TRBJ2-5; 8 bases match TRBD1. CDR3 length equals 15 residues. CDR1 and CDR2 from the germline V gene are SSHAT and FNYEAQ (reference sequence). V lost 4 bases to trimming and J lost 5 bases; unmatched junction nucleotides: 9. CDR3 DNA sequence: TGTGCCAGCAGCTCCCGACAGGGGAATTGGGAGACCCAGTACTTC. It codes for CASSSRQGNWETQYF.

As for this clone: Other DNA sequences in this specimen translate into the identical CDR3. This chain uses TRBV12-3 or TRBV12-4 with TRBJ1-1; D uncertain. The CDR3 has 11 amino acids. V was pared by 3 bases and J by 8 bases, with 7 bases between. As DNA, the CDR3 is TGTGCCAGCAGTTTGGGCACGGAAGCTTTCTTT. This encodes CASSLGTEAFF.

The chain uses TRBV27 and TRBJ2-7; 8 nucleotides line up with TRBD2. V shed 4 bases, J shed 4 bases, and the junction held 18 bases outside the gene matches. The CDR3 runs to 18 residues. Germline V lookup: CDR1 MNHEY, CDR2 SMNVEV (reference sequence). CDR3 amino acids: CASSSRSVGGALFYEQYF. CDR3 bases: TGTGCCAGCAGTTCTCGCTCGGTCGGGGGGGCCCTTTTTTACGAGCAGTACTTC.

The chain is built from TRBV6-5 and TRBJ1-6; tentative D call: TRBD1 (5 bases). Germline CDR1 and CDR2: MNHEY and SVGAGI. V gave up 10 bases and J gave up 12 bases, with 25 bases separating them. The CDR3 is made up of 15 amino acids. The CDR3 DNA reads TGTGCCACCAAACAGGATCGCTTAAGATGGGGACCCCTCCACTTT. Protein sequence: CATKQDRLRWGPLHF.

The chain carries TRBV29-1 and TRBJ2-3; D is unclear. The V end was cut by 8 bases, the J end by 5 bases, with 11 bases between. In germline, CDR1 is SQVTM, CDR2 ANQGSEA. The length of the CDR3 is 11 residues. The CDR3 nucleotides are TGCAGCCTTACTATTTTAGATACGCAGTATTTT. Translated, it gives CSLTILDTQYF.

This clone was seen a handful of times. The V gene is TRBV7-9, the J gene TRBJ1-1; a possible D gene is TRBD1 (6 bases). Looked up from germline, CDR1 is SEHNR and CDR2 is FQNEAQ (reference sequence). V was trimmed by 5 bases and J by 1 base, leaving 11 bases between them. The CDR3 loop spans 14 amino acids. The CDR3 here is CASSDRTGNTEAFF. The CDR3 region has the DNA TGTGCCAGCAGCGACAGGACCGGGAACACTGAAGCTTTCTTT.

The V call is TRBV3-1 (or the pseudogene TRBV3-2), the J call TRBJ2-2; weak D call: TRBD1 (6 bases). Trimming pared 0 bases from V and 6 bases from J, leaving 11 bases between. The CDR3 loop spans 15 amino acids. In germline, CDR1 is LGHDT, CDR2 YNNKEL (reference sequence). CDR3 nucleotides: TGTGCCAGCAGCCAAGATGACAGGAGGTCCGGGGAGCTGTTTTTT. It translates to CASSQDDRRSGELFF.

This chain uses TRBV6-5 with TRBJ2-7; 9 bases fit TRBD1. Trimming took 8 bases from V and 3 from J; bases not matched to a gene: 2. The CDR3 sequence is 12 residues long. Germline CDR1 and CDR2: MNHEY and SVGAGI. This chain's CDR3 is CASDRGYYEQYF. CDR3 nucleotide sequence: TGTGCCAGCGACAGGGGGTACTACGAGCAGTACTTC.

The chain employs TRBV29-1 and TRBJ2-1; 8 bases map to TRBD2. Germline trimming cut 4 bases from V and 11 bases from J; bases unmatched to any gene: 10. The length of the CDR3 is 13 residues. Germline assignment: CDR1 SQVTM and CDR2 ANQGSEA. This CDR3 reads CSVGAGGPPQQFF. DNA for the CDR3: TGCAGCGTTGGGGCGGGGGGACCCCCCCAGCAGTTCTTC.

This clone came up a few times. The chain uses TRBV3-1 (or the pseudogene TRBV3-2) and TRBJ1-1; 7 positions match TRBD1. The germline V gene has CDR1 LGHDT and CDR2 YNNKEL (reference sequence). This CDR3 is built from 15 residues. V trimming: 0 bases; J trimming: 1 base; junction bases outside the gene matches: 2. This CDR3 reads CASSQEGTANTEAFF. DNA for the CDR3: TGTGCCAGCAGCCAAGAAGGGACAGCGAACACTGAAGCTTTCTTT.

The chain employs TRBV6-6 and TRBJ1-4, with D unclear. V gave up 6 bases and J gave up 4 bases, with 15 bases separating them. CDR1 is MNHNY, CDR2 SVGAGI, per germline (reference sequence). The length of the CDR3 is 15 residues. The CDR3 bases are TGTGCCAGCAGAACGGCCGGGATTTATAATGAAAAACTGTTTTTT. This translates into CASRTAGIYNEKLFF.

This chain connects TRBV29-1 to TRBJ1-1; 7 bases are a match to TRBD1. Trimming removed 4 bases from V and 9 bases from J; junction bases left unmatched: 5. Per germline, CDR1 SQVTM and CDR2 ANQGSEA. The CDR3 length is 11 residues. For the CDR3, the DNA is TGCAGCGTTGGACAGGGCCACCAAGCTTTCTTT. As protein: CSVGQGHQAFF.

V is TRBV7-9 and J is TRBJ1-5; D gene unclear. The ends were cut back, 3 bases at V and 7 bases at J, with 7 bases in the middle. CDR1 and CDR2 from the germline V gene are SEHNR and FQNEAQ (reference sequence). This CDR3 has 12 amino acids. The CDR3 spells CASSFAGQPQHF. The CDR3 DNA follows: TGTGCCAGCAGCTTTGCGGGGCAGCCCCAGCATTTT.

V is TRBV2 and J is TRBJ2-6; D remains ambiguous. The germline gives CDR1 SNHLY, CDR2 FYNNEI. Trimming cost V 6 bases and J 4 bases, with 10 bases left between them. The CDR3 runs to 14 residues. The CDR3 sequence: CASSETEGANVLTF. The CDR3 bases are TGTGCCAGCAGCGAGACTGAAGGGGCCAACGTCCTGACTTTC. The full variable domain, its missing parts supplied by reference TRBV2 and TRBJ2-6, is EPEVTQTPSHQVTQMGQEVILRCVPISNHLYFYWYRQILGQKVEFLVSFYNNEISEKSEIFDDQFSVERPDGSNFTLKIRSTKLEDSAMYFCASSETEGANVLTFGAGSRLTVL.

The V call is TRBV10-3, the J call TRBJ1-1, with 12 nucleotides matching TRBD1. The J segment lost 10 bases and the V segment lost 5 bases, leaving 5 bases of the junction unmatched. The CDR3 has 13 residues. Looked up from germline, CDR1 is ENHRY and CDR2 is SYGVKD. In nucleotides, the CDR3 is TGTGCCATCAGTAGGGACAGGGGGCCTGGAGCTTTCTTT. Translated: CAISRDRGPGAFF.

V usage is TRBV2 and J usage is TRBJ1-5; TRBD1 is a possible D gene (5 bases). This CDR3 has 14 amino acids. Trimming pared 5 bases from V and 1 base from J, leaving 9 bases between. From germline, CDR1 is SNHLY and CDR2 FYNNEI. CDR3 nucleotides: TGTGCCAGCAGTCCTGGACAAAGCAATCAGCCCCAGCATTTT. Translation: CASSPGQSNQPQHF.

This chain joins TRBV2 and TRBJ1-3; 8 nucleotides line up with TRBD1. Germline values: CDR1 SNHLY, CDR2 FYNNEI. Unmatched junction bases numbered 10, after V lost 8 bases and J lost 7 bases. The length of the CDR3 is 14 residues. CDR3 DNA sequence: TGTGCCAGCGAGATGGACAGGGCGTTGAACACCATATATTTT. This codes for CASEMDRALNTIYF.

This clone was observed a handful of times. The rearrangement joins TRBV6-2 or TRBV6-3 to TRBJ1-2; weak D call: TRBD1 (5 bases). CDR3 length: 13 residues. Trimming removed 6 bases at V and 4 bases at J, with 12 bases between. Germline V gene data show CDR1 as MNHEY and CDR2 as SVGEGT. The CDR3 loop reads CASSPGGVYGYTF. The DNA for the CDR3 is TGTGCCAGCAGCCCCGGGGGGGTCTATGGCTACACCTTC.

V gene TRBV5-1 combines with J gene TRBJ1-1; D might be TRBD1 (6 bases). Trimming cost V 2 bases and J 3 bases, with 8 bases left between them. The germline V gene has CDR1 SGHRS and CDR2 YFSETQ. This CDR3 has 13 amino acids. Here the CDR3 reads CASSFSGDTEAFF. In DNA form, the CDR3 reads TGCGCCAGCAGCTTTTCAGGGGACACTGAAGCTTTCTTT. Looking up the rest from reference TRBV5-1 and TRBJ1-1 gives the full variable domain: KAGVTQTPRYLIKTRGQQVTLSCSPISGHRSVSWYQQTPGQGLQFLFEYFSETQRNKGNFPGRFSGRQFSNSRSEMNVSTLELGDSALYLCASSFSGDTEAFFGQGTRLTVV.

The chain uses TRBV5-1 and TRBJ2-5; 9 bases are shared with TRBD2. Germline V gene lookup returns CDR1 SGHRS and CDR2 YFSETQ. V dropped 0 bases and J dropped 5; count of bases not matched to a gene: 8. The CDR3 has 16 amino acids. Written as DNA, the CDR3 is TGCGCCAGCAGCTTGGCCGGGACTAGCAGAGGGGAGACCCAGTACTTC. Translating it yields CASSLAGTSRGETQYF.

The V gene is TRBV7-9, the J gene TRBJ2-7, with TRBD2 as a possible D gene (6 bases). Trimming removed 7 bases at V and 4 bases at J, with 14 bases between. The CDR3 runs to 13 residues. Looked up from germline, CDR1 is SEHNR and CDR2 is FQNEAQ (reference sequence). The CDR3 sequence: CASKGTGTYEQYF. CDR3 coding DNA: TGTGCCAGCAAGGGGACTGGAACATACGAGCAGTACTTC.

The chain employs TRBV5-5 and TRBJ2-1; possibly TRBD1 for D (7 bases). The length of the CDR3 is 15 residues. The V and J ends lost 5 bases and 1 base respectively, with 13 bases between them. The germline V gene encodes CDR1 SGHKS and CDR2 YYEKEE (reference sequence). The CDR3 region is CASRQQGRSYNEQFF. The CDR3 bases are TGTGCCAGCAGGCAACAGGGGAGGTCCTACAATGAGCAGTTCTTC. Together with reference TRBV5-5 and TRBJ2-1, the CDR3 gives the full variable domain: DAGVTQSPTHLIKTRGQQVTLRCSPISGHKSVSWYQQVLGQGPQFIFQYYEKEERGRGNFPDRFSARQFPNYSSELNVNALLLGDSALYLCASRQQGRSYNEQFFGPGTRLTVL.

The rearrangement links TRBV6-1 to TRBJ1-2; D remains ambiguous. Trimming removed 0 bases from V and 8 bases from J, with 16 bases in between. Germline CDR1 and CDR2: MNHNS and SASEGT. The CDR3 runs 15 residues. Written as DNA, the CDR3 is TGTGCCAGCAGTGAAGCGCCATCCTATGTACGGGGCTACACCTTC. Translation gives CASSEAPSYVRGYTF.

The CDR3 region has the DNA TGTGCCAGCACCCAAGGGGCATTCAATCAGCCCCAGCATTTT. This sequence encodes CASTQGAFNQPQHF. The chain links TRBV6-5 to TRBJ1-5; tentative D call: TRBD1 (5 bases). The CDR3 spans 14 residues. V was pared by 7 bases and J by 3 bases, with 13 bases between. Per the germline V gene, CDR1 is MNHEY and CDR2 is SVGAGI.